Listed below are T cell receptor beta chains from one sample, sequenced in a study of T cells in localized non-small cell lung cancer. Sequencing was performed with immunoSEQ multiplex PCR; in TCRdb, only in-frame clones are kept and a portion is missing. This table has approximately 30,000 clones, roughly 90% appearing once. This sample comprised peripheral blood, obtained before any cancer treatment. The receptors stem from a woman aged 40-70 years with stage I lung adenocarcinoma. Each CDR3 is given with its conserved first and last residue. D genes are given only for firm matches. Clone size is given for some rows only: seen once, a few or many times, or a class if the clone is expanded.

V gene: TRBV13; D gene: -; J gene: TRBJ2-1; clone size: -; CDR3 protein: CASSLRTPAYNEQFF; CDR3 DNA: TGTGCCAGCAGCCTAAGGACCCCTGCCTACAATGAGCAGTTCTTC
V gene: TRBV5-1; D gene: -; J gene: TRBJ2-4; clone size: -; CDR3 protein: CASTWEDSRSIQYF; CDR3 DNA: TGCGCCAGCACCTGGGAGGACAGTCGATCCATTCAGTACTTC
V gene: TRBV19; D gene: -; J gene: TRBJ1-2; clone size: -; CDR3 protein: CASSISSLYGYTF; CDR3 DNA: TGTGCCAGTAGTATAAGCAGCCTCTATGGCTACACCTTC
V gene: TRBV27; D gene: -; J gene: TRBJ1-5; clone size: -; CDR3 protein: CASSGVGDNNQPQHF; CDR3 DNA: TGTGCCAGCAGCGGGGTAGGGGACAACAATCAGCCCCAGCATTTT
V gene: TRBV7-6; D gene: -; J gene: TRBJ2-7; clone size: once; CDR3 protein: CASSLGGQSYAQYF; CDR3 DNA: TGTGCCAGCAGCTTAGGCGGGCAGTCCTACGCGCAGTACTTC
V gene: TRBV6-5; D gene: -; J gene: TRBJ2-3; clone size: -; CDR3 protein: CASNGGGERNTQYF; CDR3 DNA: TGTGCCAGCAATGGAGGGGGGGAACGAAATACGCAGTATTTT
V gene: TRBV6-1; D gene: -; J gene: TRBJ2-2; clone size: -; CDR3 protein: CASSELSGNTGELFF; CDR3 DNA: TGTGCCAGCAGTGAATTGAGCGGGAACACCGGGGAGCTGTTTTTT
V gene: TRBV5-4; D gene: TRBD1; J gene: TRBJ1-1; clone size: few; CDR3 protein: CASSPQGAEAFF; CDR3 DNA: TGTGCCAGCAGCCCACAGGGGGCTGAAGCTTTCTTT
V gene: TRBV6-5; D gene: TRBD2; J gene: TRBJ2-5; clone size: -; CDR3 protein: CASSPSSGGETQYF; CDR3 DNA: TGTGCCAGCAGTCCCAGTAGCGGGGGGGAGACCCAGTACTTC
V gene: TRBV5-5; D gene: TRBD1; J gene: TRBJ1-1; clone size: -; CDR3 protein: CASSSLTGRSEAFF; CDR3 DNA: TGTGCCAGCAGCTCCTTGACAGGGAGATCTGAAGCTTTCTTT
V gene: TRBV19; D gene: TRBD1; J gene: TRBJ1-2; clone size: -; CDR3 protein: CASSRDEGGLGYGYTF; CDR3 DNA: TGTGCCAGTAGTAGAGACGAAGGGGGCTTAGGCTATGGCTACACCTTC
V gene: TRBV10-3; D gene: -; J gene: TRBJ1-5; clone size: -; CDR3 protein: CAISEPGTNQPQHF; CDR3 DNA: TGTGCCATCAGTGAGCCGGGGACGAATCAGCCCCAGCATTTT
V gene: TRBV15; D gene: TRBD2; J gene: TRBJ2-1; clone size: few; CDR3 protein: CATSRAAGSGGYNEQFF; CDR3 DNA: TGTGCCACCAGCAGAGCAGCGGGTAGCGGGGGCTACAATGAGCAGTTCTTC
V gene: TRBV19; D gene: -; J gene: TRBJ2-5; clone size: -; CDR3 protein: CASSVTRGRETQYF; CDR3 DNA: TGTGCCAGTAGTGTAACTAGAGGGAGGGAGACCCAGTACTTC
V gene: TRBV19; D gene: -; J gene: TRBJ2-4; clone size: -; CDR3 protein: CASRFQGHGAKNIQYF; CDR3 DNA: TGTGCCAGTAGATTCCAGGGGCACGGGGCCAAAAACATTCAGTACTTC
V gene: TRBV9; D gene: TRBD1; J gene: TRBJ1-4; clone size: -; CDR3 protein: CASSVTGGFEKLFF; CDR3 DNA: TGTGCCAGCAGCGTTACAGGGGGCTTTGAAAAACTGTTTTTT
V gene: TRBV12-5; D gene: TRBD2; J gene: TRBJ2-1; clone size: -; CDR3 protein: CASGLPEGTSGGRYTVEQFF; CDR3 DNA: TGTGCTAGTGGTTTGCCAGAGGGGACTAGCGGGGGCCGATACACGGTTGAGCAGTTCTTC
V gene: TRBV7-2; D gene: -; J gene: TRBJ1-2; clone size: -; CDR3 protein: CASIPPEEGMNYGYTF; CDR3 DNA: TGTGCCAGCATCCCCCCAGAGGAGGGAATGAACTATGGCTACACCTTC